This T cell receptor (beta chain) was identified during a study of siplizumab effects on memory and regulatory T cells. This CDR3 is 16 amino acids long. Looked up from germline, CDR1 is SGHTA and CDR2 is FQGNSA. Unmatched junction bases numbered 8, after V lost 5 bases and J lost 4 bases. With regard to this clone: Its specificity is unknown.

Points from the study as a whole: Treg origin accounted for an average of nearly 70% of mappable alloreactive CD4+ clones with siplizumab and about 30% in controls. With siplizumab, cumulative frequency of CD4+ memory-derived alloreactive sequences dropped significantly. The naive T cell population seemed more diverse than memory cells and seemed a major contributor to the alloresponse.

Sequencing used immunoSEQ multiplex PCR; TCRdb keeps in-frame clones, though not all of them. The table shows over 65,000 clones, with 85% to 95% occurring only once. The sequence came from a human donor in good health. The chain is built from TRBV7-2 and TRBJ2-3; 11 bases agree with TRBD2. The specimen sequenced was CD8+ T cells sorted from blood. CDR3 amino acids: CASSTIAGGPPDTQYF. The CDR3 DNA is TGTGCCAGCAGCACTATAGCGGGAGGGCCCCCAGATACGCAGTATTTT.